The rows below give T cell receptor beta chains drawn from one sample of a study of siplizumab effects on memory and regulatory T cells. Produced via immunoSEQ multiplex PCR; TCRdb's table is partial and in-frame only. The sample yields 90,000 to 140,000 clones, about 93% seen once. Input material: CD4+ T cells sorted from blood. The receptor source for this set is a human donor in good health. Both conserved end residues are part of each CDR3. D genes are given only for firm matches. Expanded clones are given a class, and other clones once, few, many or no size at all.

clone_size,v_call,d_call,j_call,cdr3_nt,cdr3_aa
.,TRBV19,.,TRBJ1-5,TGTGCCAGTAGACCCGGGGCGGGGCTCAATCAGCCCCAGCATTTT,CASRPGAGLNQPQHF
.,TRBV5-1,.,TRBJ1-2,TGCGCCAGCAGCCGGGGGGATAGTGGCTACACCTTC,CASSRGDSGYTF
.,TRBV6-1,.,TRBJ1-1,TGTGCCAGCAGTGATAGACATGGGGCCACTGAAGCTTTCTTT,CASSDRHGATEAFF
.,TRBV11-2,.,TRBJ2-2,TGTGCCAGCAGCTTAGATCACCGGGCCGGGGAGCTGTTTTTT,CASSLDHRAGELFF
.,TRBV4-1,TRBD1,TRBJ1-1,TGCGCCAGCAGCCAAGAAAGGGGGAAGGGGACAGGGAGGAACACTGAAGCTTTCTTT,CASSQERGKGTGRNTEAFF
once,TRBV5-4,.,TRBJ2-5,TGTGCCAGCAGCCCTAATACAGAAGAGACCCAGTACTTC,CASSPNTEETQYF
.,TRBV11-2,TRBD1,TRBJ2-5,TGTGCCAGCAGGACAGGGGAGACCCAGTACTTC,CASRTGETQYF
.,TRBV4-2,TRBD1,TRBJ2-1,TGTGCCAGCAGGGGGACGGACAGGGAATACAATGAGCAGTTCTTC,CASRGTDREYNEQFF
.,TRBV30,TRBD1,TRBJ1-3,TGTCACAGGGGGCGAAACACCATATATTTT,CHRGRNTIYF
.,TRBV6-5,.,TRBJ2-7,TGTGCCAGCTTCGGGGCGAGCTCCTACGAGCAGTACTTC,CASFGASSYEQYF
.,TRBV9,.,TRBJ2-2,TGTGCCAGCAGCGGAGGAGTTACCGGGGAGCTGTTTTTT,CASSGGVTGELFF
.,TRBV7-7,TRBD2,TRBJ2-1,TGTGCTAGCAGCTCGTTCGGGGGGGCCAATGAGCAGTTCTTC,CASSSFGGANEQFF
.,TRBV29-1,.,TRBJ2-5,TGCAGCGTTGAAGGGGACCGCCAAGAGACCCAGTACTTC,CSVEGDRQETQYF
.,TRBV4-1,.,TRBJ2-5,TGCGCCAGCAGCCAAGTCGACAGGAAAGAGACCCAGTACTTC,CASSQVDRKETQYF